A single sample is the source of the 21 T cell receptor beta chains below, sequenced in a study of T cells in Graves' hyperthyroidism and ophthalmopathy. TCR beta CDR3 regions were amplified from RNA. First-round RT-PCR targeting the TCR CDR3 was performed with the HTBI primer set. TCRdb itself ran the multiplex PCR reads through MiXCR, one entry per CDR3 protein. The sample yields 550,000 to 800,000 distinct CDR3 sequences, 17% seen once. The source material was blood. Every receptor here comes from a man aged 45-65 years with Graves' hyperthyroidism.

This clonotype came up many times. This CDR3 reads CASNWDRGPITDSEKLFF. CDR3 bases: TGTGCCAGCAATTGGGACAGGGGACCAATCACCGATAGTGAAAAACTGTTTTTT. J is TRBJ1-4 and V is TRBV28; 10 bases line up with TRBD1. Germline loops: CDR1 MDHEN, CDR2 SYDVKM. The J segment lost 7 bases and the V segment lost 7 bases, leaving 18 bases of the junction unmatched. This CDR3 is built from 18 residues.

This clonotype was counted many times. The rearrangement joins TRBV5-1 to TRBJ1-5; possible D gene TRBD1, 6 bases. V was shortened by 4 bases and J by 3 bases, with 14 bases between the two germline ends. The CDR3 consists of 15 residues. Germline V gene data show CDR1 as SGHRS and CDR2 as YFSETQ. The CDR3 region is CASSQSGTLNQPQHF. The CDR3 nucleotides read TGCGCCAGCAGCCAATCCGGGACACTCAATCAGCCCCAGCATTTT.

This chain's CDR3 is CASSLVAGLPDITEAFF. In nucleotides, the CDR3 is TGCGCCAGCAGCTTGGTCGCCGGACTCCCGGACATCACTGAAGCTTTCTTT. The chain employs TRBV5-1 and TRBJ1-1; D might be TRBD1 (5 bases). The V and J ends lost 0 bases and 4 bases respectively, with 19 bases between them. Per the germline V gene, CDR1 is SGHRS and CDR2 is YFSETQ. This CDR3 is 17 amino acids long.

Only a few counts were recorded for this clonotype. The V and J genes are TRBV5-6 and TRBJ2-1, with 8 bases lining up with TRBD2. V was pared by 1 base and J by 5 bases, with 5 bases of the junction left unmatched. CDR1 and CDR2 (germline): SGHDT, YYEEEE. The CDR3 is made up of 15 amino acids. For the CDR3, the DNA is TGTGCCAGCAGCTTGATGGTAGCGGGACACAATGAGCAGTTCTTC. Translating it yields CASSLMVAGHNEQFF. Combining the CDR3 with reference TRBV5-6 and TRBJ2-1 gives the whole variable domain DAGVTQSPTHLIKTRGQQVTLRCSPKSGHDTVSWYQQALGQGPQFIFQYYEEEERQRGNFPDRFSGHQFPNYSSELNVNALLLGDSALYLCASSLMVAGHNEQFFGPGTRLTVL.

The chain uses TRBV20-1 and TRBJ2-7; 7 bases match TRBD2. Germline assignment: CDR1 DFQATT and CDR2 SNEGSKA (reference sequence). CDR3 size: 12 residues. With V trimmed by 8 bases and J by 0 bases, 4 bases remained unmatched. The CDR3 DNA reads TGCAGTCCCACTAGCGCCTCCTACGAGCAGTACTTC. The encoded protein is CSPTSASYEQYF.

In this sample, this clonotype turned up a few times. The chain uses TRBV14 and TRBJ2-2; 8 positions match TRBD2. Looked up from germline, CDR1 is SGHDN and CDR2 is FVKESK. Trimming took 3 bases from V and 4 from J; bases not matched to a gene: 10. The CDR3 is 17 residues long. CDR3 coding DNA: TGTGCCAGCAGCCAGATAGGACTAGCAGATAGCACCGGGGAGCTGTTTTTT. It encodes CASSQIGLADSTGELFF.

Ten or more counts support this clonotype. The gene calls are TRBV6-2 or TRBV6-3 and TRBJ2-2; 14 nucleotides line up with TRBD2. CDR3 length: 15 amino acids. Unmatched junction bases numbered 2, after V lost 5 bases and J lost 6 bases. Germline lookup yields CDR1 MNHEY and CDR2 SVGEGT. The CDR3 region is CASSGGLAGAGELFF. CDR3 nucleotides: TGTGCCAGCAGTGGGGGACTAGCGGGAGCCGGGGAGCTGTTTTTT.

This clonotype turned up a few times. CDR3 coding DNA: TGCGCCAGCAGCTTGTTATTAGCGGGAGATGACGAGCAGTACTTC. Translated: CASSLLLAGDDEQYF. V is TRBV5-1 and J is TRBJ2-7; 9 bases align to TRBD2. Germline CDR1 is SGHRS and CDR2 is YFSETQ. The V gene end was trimmed by 1 base and the J gene end by 5 bases; junction bases not matched to a gene: 7. The CDR3 runs to 15 residues.

This clonotype was seen many times. The rearrangement links TRBV6-1 to TRBJ1-4, with TRBD1 as a possible D gene (6 bases). The germline gives CDR1 MNHNS, CDR2 SASEGT. The CDR3 contains 14 residues. V lost 7 bases and J lost 4, with 13 bases in between. CDR3 protein: CASTEQGLNEKLFF. CDR3 in DNA: TGTGCCAGCACCGAACAGGGCCTTAATGAAAAACTGTTTTTT.

The genes are TRBV5-4 and TRBJ2-3; the match to TRBD2 covers 12 bases. After removal of 3 bases from V and 4 bases from J, the junction contained 9 bases not matched to a gene. This CDR3 is 17 amino acids long. From germline, CDR1 is SGHNT and CDR2 YYREEE (reference sequence). The CDR3 nucleotides read TGTGCCAGCAGCTCAAGACTAGCGGGAGAGTCATCAGATACGCAGTATTTT. Translating it yields CASSSRLAGESSDTQYF.

This rearrangement joins TRBV28 to TRBJ1-1; a possible D gene is TRBD1 (5 bases). The CDR3 length is 14 residues. Germline-derived CDR1 and CDR2 are MDHEN and SYDVKM. V lost 3 bases and J 7 bases, leaving 15 bases between the germline ends. Written as DNA, the CDR3 is TGTGCCAGCAGTTTGGGCAGGGATGGTGGTGAAGCTTTCTTT. Protein product: CASSLGRDGGEAFF.

This clonotype was detected only a few times. The chain carries TRBV5-1 and TRBJ2-5, with no clear D. From germline, CDR1 is SGHRS and CDR2 YFSETQ. The CDR3 is made up of 13 amino acids. Trimming removed 4 bases at V and 7 bases at J, with 14 bases between. DNA for the CDR3: TGCGCCAGCAGCCCGAGCGATGCGCTGACCCAGTACTTC. Its protein product is CASSPSDALTQYF.

The chain links TRBV20-1 to TRBJ1-2; TRBD1 might be the D (5 bases). The ends were cut back, 7 bases at V and 1 base at J, with 22 bases in the middle. Germline loops: CDR1 DFQATT, CDR2 SNEGSKA (reference sequence). CDR3 size: 16 residues. CDR3 in amino acids: CSGETGVWPLNYGYTF. The CDR3, as DNA: TGCAGTGGGGAAACAGGTGTTTGGCCACTTAACTATGGCTACACCTTC.

Many counts were recorded for this clonotype. The chain uses TRBV18 and TRBJ2-2; perhaps TRBD1 as D (6 bases). The V gene's germline CDR1 is KGHSH and CDR2 LQKENI. V was clipped by 1 base and J by 5 bases, with 11 bases between them. CDR3 size: 15 residues. The CDR3 sequence is CASSPLGTQTGELFF. CDR3 sequence (DNA): TGTGCCAGCTCACCACTTGGGACACAGACCGGGGAGCTGTTTTTT.

The table lists this clonotype with many counts. V usage is TRBV7-8 and J usage is TRBJ2-5; 10 bases fit TRBD2. The germline gives CDR1 SGHVS, CDR2 FQNEAQ. Germline trimming cut 2 bases from V and 3 bases from J; bases unmatched to any gene: 6. The CDR3 has 16 amino acids. DNA for the CDR3: TGTGCCAGCAGCTTACTCCCTAGCGGGGGTAAAGAGACCCAGTACTTC. The encoded protein is CASSLLPSGGKETQYF.

This clonotype has at least ten counts. The germline gene is not matched at one end of the junction; a read error may be the cause. The chain couples TRBV7-2 to TRBJ2-5; 9 bases align to TRBD1. The V gene's germline CDR1 is SGHTA and CDR2 FQGNSA. The CDR3 sequence is 16 residues long. CDR3 protein: CAGSLGDRGVGETQYF. The CDR3, as DNA: TGTGCCGGCAGCTTAGGAGACAGGGGGGTGGGGGAGACCCAGTACTTC.

This clonotype was found a few times. The chain combines TRBV6-1 with TRBJ1-4; 11 nucleotides line up with TRBD1. This CDR3 spans 13 amino acids. CDR1 is MNHNS and CDR2 is SASEGT in the germline V gene. V lost 4 bases and J lost 10; bases outside the gene matches: 2. CDR3 loop: CASSGTGGVKLFF. The DNA for the CDR3 is TGTGCCAGCAGTGGGACAGGGGGCGTAAAACTGTTTTTT.

This sequence joins TRBV7-2 and TRBJ2-5; TRBD2 is a possible D gene (5 bases). Germline V CDR1 and CDR2: SGHTA, FQGNSA. Between the trimmed V and J ends, which lost 0 bases and 1 base, there was a span of 12 bases. The CDR3 length is 16 residues. The CDR3 coding sequence is TGTGCCAGCAGCTTAGCTCCTCGGCGGGCCCAAGAGACCCAGTACTTC. The encoded protein is CASSLAPRRAQETQYF.

Here the CDR3 reads CASSFANLGYGYTF. The CDR3 DNA reads TGTGCCAGCAGCTTCGCGAACTTGGGCTATGGCTACACCTTC. The rearrangement uses TRBV5-6 and TRBJ1-2; no firm D call. The CDR3 consists of 14 residues. V was trimmed by 2 bases and J by 4 bases, leaving 12 bases between them. Germline V CDR1 and CDR2: SGHDT, YYEEEE.

This clonotype was seen many times. The V gene is TRBV9, the J gene TRBJ2-1, with 11 bases identical to TRBD2. Germline V gene data show CDR1 as SGDLS and CDR2 as YYNGEE. The CDR3 extends over 18 amino acids. Trimming at V came to 0 bases and at J to 2 bases, leaving 7 bases not matched to a gene. The CDR3 region is CASSVAAGTSGTYNEQFF. The CDR3 region has the DNA TGTGCCAGCAGCGTAGCGGCCGGGACTAGCGGAACCTACAATGAGCAGTTCTTC.

This rearrangement joins TRBV4-1 to TRBJ2-5, with 10 bases fitting TRBD2. Unmatched junction bases numbered 5, after V lost 0 bases and J lost 1 base. Looked up from germline, CDR1 is MGHRA and CDR2 is YSYEKL. The CDR3 covers 17 residues. CDR3 sequence (DNA): TGCGCCAGCAGCCAAGAAGGAGCGGGAGGGCTCCAAGAGACCCAGTACTTC. This translates into CASSQEGAGGLQETQYF.